Listed here are 31 T cell receptor beta chains from one sample, sequenced in a study of blood T cell repertoires in COVID-19 (dated by TCRdb to 2018 to 2021). The library was obtained by the immunoSEQ multiplex PCR assay. Not all clones reach the TCRdb copy of this immuneACCESS table, which keeps in-frame sequences only. Checked studies attribute under half of the gap to unresolved V genes and leave the rest unexplained. Here the sample has about half a million clones; 70% to 90% occur a single time. The top ten hold about 3% of the sample. Specimen: peripheral blood. Receptors originate from a human donor in a cohort sampled during active COVID-19.

The rearrangement links TRBV28 to TRBJ2-2, with 8 positions matching TRBD2. Per germline, CDR1 MDHEN and CDR2 SYDVKM. The CDR3 loop spans 16 amino acids. V shed 2 bases, J shed 5 bases, and the junction held 7 bases outside the gene matches. CDR3 nucleotides: TGTGCCAGCAGTTTAATCGGGACTAGACCTACCGGGGAGCTGTTTTTT. Protein product: CASSLIGTRPTGELFF.

The chain joins TRBV24-1 to TRBJ2-2; a weak D match, TRBD1 (6 bases). V was pared by 5 bases and J by 5 bases, with 11 bases between. The germline gives CDR1 KGHDR, CDR2 SFDVKD. The CDR3 contains 14 residues. The CDR3 region is CATSGQGRTGELFF. CDR3 sequence (DNA): TGTGCCACCAGTGGGCAGGGGAGAACCGGGGAGCTGTTTTTT.

This chain uses TRBV4-2 with TRBJ2-2, with 8 bases fitting TRBD2. Per germline, CDR1 LGHNA and CDR2 YNFKEQ. V shed 6 bases and J 4 bases; nucleotides not matched to a gene: 13. The CDR3 is 17 amino acids. CDR3 loop: CASRKPGGSGTTGELFF. The CDR3 DNA follows: TGTGCCAGCAGGAAACCGGGGGGTAGCGGGACCACCGGGGAGCTGTTTTTT.

V gene TRBV25-1 combines with J gene TRBJ1-1; 8 bases are shared with TRBD1. After removal of 4 bases from V and 4 bases from J, the junction contained 5 bases not matched to a gene. The germline CDR1 and CDR2 sequences are MGHDK and SYGVNS. The CDR3 consists of 14 residues. CDR3 nucleotide sequence: TGTGCCAGCAGTGCAGGGGGCCCTGGCACTGAAGCTTTCTTT. Amino acid sequence: CASSAGGPGTEAFF.

This chain connects TRBV7-9 to TRBJ2-3; 10 nucleotides agree with TRBD2. The CDR3 spans 18 residues. Losses at the gene ends were 6 bases for V and 2 bases for J; bases not matched to a gene: 14. The germline CDR1 and CDR2 sequences are SEHNR and FQNEAQ (reference sequence). This chain's CDR3 is CASRASFQREGDTDTQYF. The DNA of the CDR3 is TGTGCCAGCAGGGCATCATTCCAGCGGGAGGGCGACACAGATACGCAGTATTTT.

In its sample, this clone was seen a few times. The J gene is TRBJ2-3, the V gene TRBV13; 7 bases are shared with TRBD1. Trimming at V came to 1 base and at J to 10 bases, leaving 17 bases not matched to a gene. The CDR3 is 17 residues long. Germline CDR1 is PRHDT and CDR2 is FYEKMQ (reference sequence). The CDR3 spells CASSLVFGQANQNPQYF. CDR3 DNA sequence: TGTGCCAGCAGCTTAGTTTTTGGACAGGCTAATCAGAATCCGCAGTATTTT.

The genes are TRBV7-2 and TRBJ2-3; perhaps TRBD1 as D (6 bases). Trimming cost V 5 bases and J 1 base, with 10 bases left between them. The germline gives CDR1 SGHTA, CDR2 FQGNSA. The CDR3 has 14 amino acids. The CDR3 DNA sequence: TGTGCCAGCAGCCCAGGGGTCGGCACAGATACGCAGTATTTT. Translation gives CASSPGVGTDTQYF.

The chain combines TRBV5-1 with TRBJ1-2; 7 positions agree with TRBD1. Germline V gene lookup returns CDR1 SGHRS and CDR2 YFSETQ. The CDR3 has 15 residues. The J segment lost 8 bases and the V segment lost 2 bases, leaving 12 bases of the junction unmatched. CDR3 DNA: TGCGCCAGCAGCTTACTAGGGACAAGGACAGGCGGCTACACCTTC. This translates into CASSLLGTRTGGYTF.

This clone was seen once. The V gene is TRBV5-1, the J gene TRBJ2-1; 10 nucleotides line up with TRBD2. This CDR3 region has 14 residues. Trimming removed 5 bases from V and 8 bases from J; junction bases left unmatched: 7. Germline V lookup: CDR1 SGHRS, CDR2 YFSETQ. The CDR3 sequence: CASRFPGTSDEQFF. CDR3 in DNA: TGCGCCAGCAGGTTCCCCGGGACTAGCGATGAGCAGTTCTTC.

V and J are TRBV30 and TRBJ1-1; 7 nucleotides align to TRBD1. V lost 1 base to trimming and J lost 4 bases; unmatched junction nucleotides: 6. The CDR3 is 14 amino acids. Per the germline V gene, CDR1 is GTSNPN and CDR2 is SVGIG (reference sequence). This chain's CDR3 is CAWSEGGTGTEAFF. DNA for the CDR3: TGTGCCTGGAGTGAAGGGGGCACGGGCACTGAAGCTTTCTTT.

Regarding this clone: Mismatch with germline at one junction end may stem from a read error. The rearrangement links TRBV7-7 to TRBJ2-7; tentatively, D is TRBD2 (6 bases). Per the germline V gene, CDR1 is SSHAT and CDR2 is FNYEAQ (reference sequence). The length of the CDR3 is 16 residues. In nucleotides, the CDR3 is TGTGCTAGCAGCTTATCCAGCGGGCCTGTCCCCTACGAGCAGTACTTC. This gives the protein CASSLSSGPVPYEQYF.

The V and J genes are TRBV12-3 or TRBV12-4 and TRBJ1-5; D is possibly TRBD1 (6 bases). Trimming left V 5 bases short and J 9 bases short, with 8 bases between. The CDR3 has 11 amino acids. CDR3 bases: TGTGCCAGCAGTCAGGGGCGGCCCCAGCATTTT. It yields the protein CASSQGRPQHF.

This chain joins TRBV9 and TRBJ2-3, with D tentatively TRBD2 (6 bases). Germline V gene sequence: CDR1 SGDLS, CDR2 YYNGEE. Trimming cost V 1 base and J 4 bases, with 10 bases left between them. This CDR3 is 14 amino acids long. The CDR3 sequence: CASSVHGGADTQYF. The DNA for the CDR3 is TGTGCCAGCAGCGTACATGGCGGGGCAGATACGCAGTATTTT.

A single count supports this clone. This sequence joins TRBV6-6 and TRBJ2-5, with D possibly matching TRBD2 (6 bases). Trimming took 8 bases from V and 2 from J, leaving 15 bases between them. CDR3 size: 14 residues. CDR1 is MNHNY and CDR2 is SVGAGI in the germline V gene (reference sequence). The CDR3, as DNA: TGTGCCAGCTCCTTGGGAGGTCCTCAAGAGACCCAGTACTTC. This sequence encodes CASSLGGPQETQYF.

The sample holds one count of this clone. V is TRBV15 and J is TRBJ2-2; no reliable D call. This CDR3 region has 14 residues. Germline V CDR1 and CDR2: LNHNV, YYDKDF (reference sequence). V was trimmed by 0 bases and J by 6 bases, leaving 8 bases between them. This chain's CDR3 is CATSREYGSGELFF. CDR3 bases: TGTGCCACCAGCAGAGAGTACGGGTCCGGGGAGCTGTTTTTT.

This clone was seen once. This chain links TRBV10-1 with TRBJ1-4; 11 nucleotides align to TRBD1. Germline V gene sequence: CDR1 WNHNN, CDR2 SYGVQD (reference sequence). CDR3 length: 17 residues. With V trimmed by 8 bases and J by 6 bases, 14 bases remained unmatched. CDR3 sequence: CASELHFPGQGDEKLFF. The CDR3 coding sequence is TGCGCCAGCGAACTCCACTTTCCGGGACAGGGGGATGAAAAACTGTTTTTT.

The chain joins TRBV28 to TRBJ2-1; no reliable D call. Trimming took 2 bases from V and 0 from J, leaving 11 bases between them. CDR3 length equals 16 residues. Germline loops: CDR1 MDHEN, CDR2 SYDVKM. CDR3 DNA sequence: TGTGCCAGCAGTTTAGCGATCCATAGCTCCTACAATGAGCAGTTCTTC. Its translation: CASSLAIHSSYNEQFF. The variable domain in full, with the rest retrieved from reference TRBV28 and TRBJ2-1, is DVKVTQSSRYLVKRTGEKVFLECVQDMDHENMFWYRQDPGLGLRLIYFSYDVKMKEKGDIPEGYSVSREKKERFSLILESASTNQTSMYLCASSLAIHSSYNEQFFGPGTRLTVL.

The chain links TRBV14 to TRBJ2-2; TRBD1 agrees at 8 bases. The V and J ends lost 3 bases and 5 bases, in that order; junction bases with no gene match: 5. The CDR3 is made up of 15 amino acids. CDR1 is SGHDN, CDR2 FVKESK, per germline. The CDR3 region has the DNA TGTGCCAGCAGCCACTGGGACAGGTCGACCGGGGAGCTGTTTTTT. Residues: CASSHWDRSTGELFF.

The chain uses TRBV11-2 and TRBJ2-3; TRBD1 agrees at 8 bases. Trimming at V came to 0 bases and at J to 4 bases, leaving 9 bases not matched to a gene. Per germline, CDR1 SGHAT and CDR2 FQNNGV. The CDR3 extends over 17 amino acids. The CDR3 is CASSLETPGGPPDTQYF. CDR3 nucleotides: TGTGCCAGCAGCTTAGAGACGCCAGGGGGCCCCCCAGATACGCAGTATTTT. Full variable domain (missing parts from reference TRBV11-2 and TRBJ2-3): EAGVAQSPRYKIIEKRQSVAFWCNPISGHATLYWYQQILGQGPKLLIQFQNNGVVDDSQLPKDRFSAERLKGVDSTLKIQPAKLEDSAVYLCASSLETPGGPPDTQYFGPGTRLTVL.

The V gene is TRBV5-1, the J gene TRBJ1-6, with 7 bases matching TRBD1. V lost 4 bases to trimming and J lost 2 bases; unmatched junction nucleotides: 9. The CDR3 length is 17 residues. The germline CDR1 and CDR2 sequences are SGHRS and YFSETQ. CDR3 sequence: CASSPVGTGAYNSPLHF. CDR3 sequence (DNA): TGCGCCAGCAGCCCGGTTGGTACAGGGGCCTATAATTCACCCCTCCACTTT.

The chain links TRBV27 to TRBJ1-4, with D tentatively TRBD1 (5 bases). Deletions cut 1 base from V and 4 bases from J, with 7 bases between. The CDR3 loop spans 14 amino acids. From germline, CDR1 is MNHEY and CDR2 SMNVEV (reference sequence). CDR3 bases: TGTGCCAGCAGTTTATATCAGGGTAATGAAAAACTGTTTTTT. Translation gives CASSLYQGNEKLFF.

The genes are TRBV30 and TRBJ1-1; possibly TRBD1 for D (6 bases). Looked up from germline, CDR1 is GTSNPN and CDR2 is SVGIG (reference sequence). The CDR3 extends over 15 amino acids. V dropped 3 bases and J dropped 2 bases, with 16 bases sitting between them. The CDR3 nucleotides read TGTGCCTGGAGACCGGGACACCTGAGCAACACTGAAGCTTTCTTT. Translated: CAWRPGHLSNTEAFF.

CDR3: CASRSYSGEDNYGYTF. CDR3 sequence (DNA): TGTGCCAGCAGGTCATACAGCGGGGAGGATAACTATGGCTACACCTTC. The genes are TRBV27 and TRBJ1-2; D is unresolved. The CDR3 loop spans 16 amino acids. The V end lost 6 bases, the J end lost 1 base, and 18 bases lay between the germline ends. Germline loops: CDR1 MNHEY, CDR2 SMNVEV (reference sequence).

A single count supports this clone. This chain joins TRBV5-1 and TRBJ1-1; a weak D match, TRBD1 (6 bases). Germline V lookup: CDR1 SGHRS, CDR2 YFSETQ. V lost 4 bases and J lost 0, with 10 bases in between. The CDR3 is 14 amino acids. CDR3: CASSGGSVNTEAFF. In DNA form, the CDR3 reads TGCGCCAGCAGCGGGGGCAGTGTGAACACTGAAGCTTTCTTT.

This clone was observed a few times. This chain uses TRBV7-2 with TRBJ2-7; tentatively, D is TRBD2 (6 bases). Germline V gene data show CDR1 as SGHTA and CDR2 as FQGNSA. CDR3 length: 14 amino acids. V was clipped by 5 bases and J by 2 bases, with 13 bases between them. This CDR3 is CASSLDYLTYEQYF. The CDR3 region has the DNA TGTGCCAGCAGCCTGGACTACCTCACCTACGAGCAGTACTTC.

About this clone: It is unclear where the CDR3 begins or ends on the DNA, so no DNA is shown, and the CDR3 is as TCRdb lists it. The chain carries TRBV1 and TRBJ1-1; TRBD1 is taken as the D call from the table, unchecked against the DNA. TRBV1 is a pseudogene locus. The CDR3 length is 19 residues, termini included. The CDR3 protein is CTSSPQTPPPWGVGTEAFF.

This clone has a single count. The chain uses TRBV28 and TRBJ2-5, with D possibly TRBD2 on 6 matching bases. Germline V lookup: CDR1 MDHEN, CDR2 SYDVKM. The V and J ends lost 5 bases and 1 base respectively, with 11 bases between them. This CDR3 comprises 14 residues. The CDR3 sequence is CASSISGSQETQYF. The CDR3 DNA follows: TGTGCCAGCAGTATTAGCGGCAGCCAAGAGACCCAGTACTTC.

The CDR3, as DNA: TGTGCCAGCAGCGTGACTAGCGCGAGAGAGACCCAGTACTTC. Residues: CASSVTSARETQYF. This chain uses TRBV9 with TRBJ2-5, with TRBD2 identical over 8 bases. CDR3 size: 14 residues. Unmatched junction bases numbered 4, after V lost 2 bases and J lost 4 bases. Per germline, CDR1 SGDLS and CDR2 YYNGEE.

There are a few counts of this clone. The CDR3 loop reads CASSPGTSGRLFIYEQYF. As DNA, the CDR3 is TGTGCCAGCAGCCCCGGGACTAGCGGGCGTCTCTTTATCTACGAGCAGTACTTC. The chain is built from TRBV5-4 and TRBJ2-7; 12 nucleotides agree with TRBD2. Germline CDR1 is SGHNT and CDR2 is YYREEE (reference sequence). The CDR3 is 18 amino acids. The V gene end was trimmed by 4 bases and the J gene end by 3 bases; junction bases not matched to a gene: 14.

The chain has TRBV2 and TRBJ1-2; possibly TRBD1 for D (5 bases). Per germline, CDR1 SNHLY and CDR2 FYNNEI. V was clipped by 5 bases and J by 7 bases, with 17 bases between them. The CDR3 has 14 amino acids. The CDR3 coding sequence is TGTGCCAGCAGTAAACAGGACAACCTATCTGGCTACACCTTC. Its protein product is CASSKQDNLSGYTF.

For this clone: This may come from a read error, since a much larger clone is one base off. J is TRBJ1-1 and V is TRBV6-5; TRBD1 is a possible D gene (5 bases). V lost 4 bases to trimming and J lost 3 bases, with 6 bases between them. Germline assignment: CDR1 MNHEY and CDR2 SVGAGI. The CDR3 length is 12 residues. CDR3 nucleotide sequence: TGTGCCAGCAGTTTCAGGGACACTGAAGCTTTCTTT. This translates into CASSFRDTEAFF.